The subject of this entry is one T cell receptor beta chain. As yet, its antigen is unknown. This record comes from a study of blood T cells in healthy people across ages. The ends were cut back, 4 bases at V and 9 bases at J, with 13 bases in the middle. The CDR3 has 12 amino acids. CDR1 is SGHRS, CDR2 YFSETQ, per germline. Alongside a J-beta primer mix, a sample-barcoded 5' primer served in a second PCR lasting about 7 to 11 cycles. The template-switch adaptor, which had 12 random nucleotides, put a tag on each cDNA molecule. TCRdb re-analysed the 5' RACE reads in MiXCR, keeping a single row per CDR3 protein. This table holds around 690,000 distinct CDR3 sequences, about 54% found once. Whole-study findings and limits: Among T cells, TCR beta diversity per million cells dropped roughly linearly as age rose.

The sample comprised blood. This clonotype was sampled from a man in his 60s in good health. This chain uses TRBV5-1 with TRBJ1-1; D is possibly TRBD1 (5 bases). CDR3 nucleotides: TGCGCCAGCAGCCCCGACAGTGCAAAAGCTTTCTTT. As protein: CASSPDSAKAFF.